This T cell receptor beta chain came from a study of blood T cell repertoires in COVID-19. Study-wide context: The United States, Italy and Spain were the sources of the acute and convalescent COVID-19 samples. Sample material is recorded as cDNA or gDNA derived from T cells, B-cell-depleted T cells, or PBMCs.

From germline, CDR1 is SNHLY and CDR2 FYNNEI. The V gene lost 10 bases and the J gene lost 0 bases, with 22 bases spanning the gap. The CDR3 is 17 residues long. As processed by the authors: Amplification with reference gene primers provided the estimates of nucleated cell counts. The data were produced by immunoSEQ multiplex PCR, yet TCRdb's version contains in-frame clones alone and is incomplete. That table furnishes V, J and clone size, whereas the DNA furnished D and trimming. In the table there are some 270,000 clones, 80% to 90% of which are singletons. This sequence originates from a woman in her 70s with acute or convalescent COVID-19. The chain employs TRBV2 and TRBJ2-1, with D unresolved. The material sequenced was peripheral blood. CDR3 loop: CATEVIDQVSSYNEQFF. The CDR3, as DNA: TGTGCCACCGAAGTCATTGATCAGGTTTCCTCCTACAATGAGCAGTTCTTC. The whole variable domain, remainder taken from reference TRBV2 and TRBJ2-1, is EPEVTQTPSHQVTQMGQEVILRCVPISNHLYFYWYRQILGQKVEFLVSFYNNEISEKSEIFDDQFSVERPDGSNFTLKIRSTKLEDSAMYFCATEVIDQVSSYNEQFFGPGTRLTVL.